A single count supports the clone carrying this T cell receptor beta chain. The antigen is undetermined. This entry is derived from a study of cytomegalovirus exposure and HLA in healthy donors. Findings of the study overall: Researchers counted some 150 TCR beta chains as cytomegalovirus-associated. There were reportedly fewer N-insertions in an Asian-associated ancestry cluster than the roughly 670-donor mean, in a later analysis.

It was with 60 Vbeta and 13 Jbeta primers that the PCR ran. Measured with immunoSEQ multiplex PCR; TCRdb has only the in-frame clones, and not every one. The sample lists some 200,000 clones; 75% to 90% were seen once. After removal of 0 bases from V and 2 bases from J, the junction contained 2 bases not matched to a gene. CDR3 length: 15 residues. CDR1 is SGHRS and CDR2 is YFSETQ in the germline V gene. This chain joins TRBV5-1 and TRBJ1-5; 7 bases are a match to TRBD1. The material sequenced was PBMCs. This clonotype originated in a man aged 50 or older in good health and CMV-seronegative. The CDR3 region has the DNA TGCGCCAGCAGCTTGGAAGGGGGCGGCAATCAGCCCCAGCATTTT. Protein product: CASSLEGGGNQPQHF.